The clone carrying this T cell receptor (beta chain) was seen at least ten times. The record originates from a study of early T cells in non-severe SARS-CoV-2 infection. In germline, CDR1 is KGHSH, CDR2 LQKENI. The CDR3 has 17 residues. V lost 3 bases and J lost 1, with 13 bases in between. Attachment of unique molecular identifiers to individual cDNA molecules was performed. A single record per CDR3 protein comes from TCRdb applying MiXCR to the 5' RACE reads. There are over 50,000 distinct CDR3 sequences in the sample; around 8% occur only once, and about 9% lies in the top ten. The V and J genes are TRBV18 and TRBJ2-6; D is perhaps TRBD1 or TRBD2 (5 bases each). The sequenced material came from whole blood. This TCR came from an adult who was a healthcare worker with PCR-confirmed SARS-CoV-2 infection or an uninfected control (not recorded which). CDR3 loop: CASSPGPNLSGANVLTF. CDR3 nucleotides: TGTGCCAGCTCACCGGGACCCAACTTATCTGGGGCCAACGTCCTGACTTTC.